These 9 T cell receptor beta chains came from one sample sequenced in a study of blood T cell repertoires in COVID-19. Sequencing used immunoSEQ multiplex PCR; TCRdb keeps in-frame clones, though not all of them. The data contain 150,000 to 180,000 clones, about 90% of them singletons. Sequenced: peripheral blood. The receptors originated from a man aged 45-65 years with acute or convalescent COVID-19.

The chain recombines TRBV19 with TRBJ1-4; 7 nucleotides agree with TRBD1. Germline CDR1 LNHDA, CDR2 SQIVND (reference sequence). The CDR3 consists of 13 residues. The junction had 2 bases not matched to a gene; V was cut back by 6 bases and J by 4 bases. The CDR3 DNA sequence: TGTGCCAGTAGGGGACAGATTAATGAAAAACTGTTTTTT. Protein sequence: CASRGQINEKLFF.

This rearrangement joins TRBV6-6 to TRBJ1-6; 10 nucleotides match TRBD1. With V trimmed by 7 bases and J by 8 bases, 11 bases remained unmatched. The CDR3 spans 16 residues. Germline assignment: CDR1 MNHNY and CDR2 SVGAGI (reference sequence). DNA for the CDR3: TGTGCCAGCACCACCGGGGTCGGGACAGGGGATTCACCCCTCCACTTT. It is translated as CASTTGVGTGDSPLHF.

DNA for the CDR3: TGCGCCAGCAGCTTGGCCCCGGGAGGAGGGAATGAGCAGTTCTTC. This translates into CASSLAPGGGNEQFF. The genes are TRBV5-1 and TRBJ2-1; 7 bases line up with TRBD2. With 0 bases clipped from V and 7 bases from J, the junction kept 7 bases outside the gene matches. The CDR3 has 15 residues. CDR1 is SGHRS and CDR2 is YFSETQ in the germline V gene. Supplemented by reference TRBV5-1 and TRBJ2-1, the full variable domain reads KAGVTQTPRYLIKTRGQQVTLSCSPISGHRSVSWYQQTPGQGLQFLFEYFSETQRNKGNFPGRFSGRQFSNSRSEMNVSTLELGDSALYLCASSLAPGGGNEQFFGPGTRLTVL.

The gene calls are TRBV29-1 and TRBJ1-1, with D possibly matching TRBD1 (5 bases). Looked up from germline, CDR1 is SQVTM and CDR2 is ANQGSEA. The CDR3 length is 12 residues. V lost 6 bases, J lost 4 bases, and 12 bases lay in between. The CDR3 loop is CSVVGQGTEAFF. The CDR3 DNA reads TGCAGCGTCGTCGGGCAGGGCACTGAAGCTTTCTTT. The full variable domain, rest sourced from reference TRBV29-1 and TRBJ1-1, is SAVISQKPSRDICQRGTSLTIQCQVDSQVTMMFWYRQQPGQSLTLIATANQGSEATYESGFVIDKFPISRPNLTFSTLTVSNMSPEDSSIYLCSVVGQGTEAFFGQGTRLTVV.

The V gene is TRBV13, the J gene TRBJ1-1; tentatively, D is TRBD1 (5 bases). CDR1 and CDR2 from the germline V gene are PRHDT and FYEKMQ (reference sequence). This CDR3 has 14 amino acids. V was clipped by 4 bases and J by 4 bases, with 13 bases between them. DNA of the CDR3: TGTGCCAGCAGCTCTAGGGGCGTGGGCACTGAAGCTTTCTTT. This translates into CASSSRGVGTEAFF.

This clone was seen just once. Written as DNA, the CDR3 is TGTGCCAGCAGTCCACCGGGACTAGCGGGCTACGAGCAGTACTTC. Its protein product is CASSPPGLAGYEQYF. The gene calls are TRBV27 and TRBJ2-7; TRBD2 agrees at 12 bases. From germline, CDR1 is MNHEY and CDR2 SMNVEV (reference sequence). This CDR3 is built from 15 residues. The ends lost 5 bases at V and 3 bases at J; junction bases unmatched: 5.

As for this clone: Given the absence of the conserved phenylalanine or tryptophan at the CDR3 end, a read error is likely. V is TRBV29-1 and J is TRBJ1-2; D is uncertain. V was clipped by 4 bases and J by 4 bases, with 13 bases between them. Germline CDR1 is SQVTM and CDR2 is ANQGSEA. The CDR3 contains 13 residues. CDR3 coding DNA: TGCAGCGTTGGCGGGGAAACATTCTATGGCTACACCCTC. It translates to CSVGGETFYGYTL.

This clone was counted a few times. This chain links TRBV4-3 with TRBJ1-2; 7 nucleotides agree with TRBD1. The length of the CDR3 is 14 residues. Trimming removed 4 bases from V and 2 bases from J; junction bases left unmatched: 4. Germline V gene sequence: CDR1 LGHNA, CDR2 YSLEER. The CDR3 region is CASSRETGNYGYTF. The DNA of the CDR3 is TGCGCCAGCAGCCGGGAGACAGGGAACTATGGCTACACCTTC.

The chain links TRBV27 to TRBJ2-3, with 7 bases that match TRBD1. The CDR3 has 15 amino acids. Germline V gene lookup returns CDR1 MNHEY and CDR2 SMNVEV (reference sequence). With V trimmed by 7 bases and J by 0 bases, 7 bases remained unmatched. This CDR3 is CASNHATGSTDTQYF. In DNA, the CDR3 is TGTGCCAGCAACCATGCGACAGGGAGCACAGATACGCAGTATTTT.